This is a list of T cell receptor beta chains from one sample in a study of human T cells and chemical hapten exposure. TCRdb reanalysed the 5' RACE reads using MiXCR and keeps one entry per CDR3 protein. This sample has 120,000 to 150,000 distinct CDR3 sequences, with approximately 4% found just once. The receptor source for this set is a female donor in good health. CDR3s include the opening cysteine and the closing phenylalanine or tryptophan. D genes are given only for firm matches. Part of the rows lack a size; the others show once, few, many or a class for expanded clones.

clone_size | j_call | v_call | d_call | cdr3_length | cdr3_nt | cdr3_aa
few | TRBJ1-5 | TRBV28 | NA | 16 | TGTGCCAGCAGATACGGACCCAGGGGCGACAATCAGCCCCAGCATTTT | CASRYGPRGDNQPQHF
many | TRBJ1-5 | TRBV3-1 | NA | 15 | TGTGCCAGCAGCCATTTCGGGCGGGGCGTTCAGCCCCAGCATTTT | CASSHFGRGVQPQHF
many | TRBJ1-4 | TRBV12-3/TRBV12-4 | NA | 13 | TGTGCCAGCACGAGGGGCCTTCCCGGAAAACTGTTTTTT | CASTRGLPGKLFF
many | TRBJ2-7 | TRBV12-3/TRBV12-4 | NA | 11 | TGTGCCAGCAGTCCAGGTGTCGAGCAGTACTTC | CASSPGVEQYF
NA | TRBJ2-6 | TRBV6-5 | NA | 15 | TGTGCCAGCAGCACACCGGGGACTGGGGCCAACGTCCTGACTTTC | CASSTPGTGANVLTF
NA | TRBJ1-2 | TRBV4-1 | NA | 13 | TGCGCCAGCAGCCAAGACCCTGACGATGGCTACACCTTC | CASSQDPDDGYTF
many | TRBJ2-5 | TRBV6-5 | NA | 14 | TGTGCCAGCAGTGTACAGGGTAGTTGGGAGACCCAGTACTTC | CASSVQGSWETQYF
many | TRBJ2-1 | TRBV28 | NA | 12 | TGTGCCAGCAGAATGGAGGGGGGGGAGCAGTTCTTC | CASRMEGGEQFF
many | TRBJ2-5 | TRBV7-8 | NA | 13 | TGTGCCAGCTCCGACTGGGATGGGGAGACCCAGTACTTC | CASSDWDGETQYF
many | TRBJ2-7 | TRBV29-1 | NA | 13 | TGCAGCGTTGGTCCAGGGGACGTCTACGAGCAGTACTTC | CSVGPGDVYEQYF
many | TRBJ1-2 | TRBV20-1 | NA | 12 | TGCAGTGCTAGAGGAGGGGTCTATGGCTACACCTTC | CSARGGVYGYTF
many | TRBJ1-5 | TRBV27 | TRBD1 | 14 | TGTGCCAGCAGGCTACAGGGGGCAAGCCAGCCCCAGCATTTT | CASRLQGASQPQHF
few | TRBJ2-3 | TRBV4-3 | NA | 12 | TGCGCCAGCAGCCAAAACACAGATACGCAGTATTTT | CASSQNTDTQYF
NA | TRBJ1-1 | TRBV30 | NA | 12 | TGTGCCTGGCAACTTGGAGGCACTGAAGCTTTCTTT | CAWQLGGTEAFF
many | TRBJ2-5 | TRBV13 | TRBD2 | 15 | TGTGCCAGCAGCCTTCGAACTAGCGGCCAAGAGACCCAGTACTTC | CASSLRTSGQETQYF
many | TRBJ1-1 | TRBV6-1 | NA | 15 | TGTGCCAGCAGTCCACCCCGACACGGGTACACTGAAGCTTTCTTT | CASSPPRHGYTEAFF
many | TRBJ2-1 | TRBV2 | TRBD2 | 14 | TGTGCCGCTAGCGGGGGGGCTGTATTGCATGAGCAGTTCTTC | CAASGGAVLHEQFF
many | TRBJ2-1 | TRBV9 | TRBD2 | 17 | TGTGCCAGCAGCGTACGGACTAGCGGGGGGGGTCCCAATGGGCAGTTCTTC | CASSVRTSGGGPNGQFF
many | TRBJ1-2 | TRBV3-1 | NA | 15 | TGTGCCAGCAGCCAAGCCGGGGGGGTAAGGAATGGCTACACCTTC | CASSQAGGVRNGYTF
many | TRBJ1-2 | TRBV7-2 | NA | 13 | TGTGCCAGCAGCTTAGCTACTCGGATCGGCTACACCTTC | CASSLATRIGYTF
many | TRBJ2-6 | TRBV19 | NA | 17 | TGTGCCAGTACCCGGGCGGCGGTTCGCGGTGGGGCCAACGTCCTGACTTTC | CASTRAAVRGGANVLTF
many | TRBJ1-2 | TRBV7-9 | TRBD1 | 17 | TGTGCCAGCAGCACTGACAGGGGGTACAGTGGAAACTATGGCTACACCTTC | CASSTDRGYSGNYGYTF
few | TRBJ1-5 | TRBV4-1 | NA | 15 | TGCGCCAGCAGCTCGATTCAGGGGAGCAATCAGCCCCAGCATTTT | CASSSIQGSNQPQHF
few | TRBJ2-7 | TRBV3-1 | NA | 13 | TGTGCCAGCAGCCAAAATGGTCTGGGAGAGCAGTACTTC | CASSQNGLGEQYF
many | TRBJ1-2 | TRBV6-6 | TRBD1 | 16 | TGTGCCAGCAGTTACAAGGTGGACAGGGCGAACTATGGCTACACCTTC | CASSYKVDRANYGYTF